A single sample is the source of the 21 T cell receptor beta chains below, sequenced in a study of blood T cell repertoires in COVID-19. Only in-frame clones appear in the TCRdb table, and some are missing; sequencing was by immunoSEQ multiplex PCR. The sample consists of hundreds of thousands of clones, roughly 86% of them appearing once. Sequences were obtained from peripheral blood. Receptors were obtained from a woman aged 30 to 39 who had recovered from COVID-19.

J is TRBJ2-7 and V is TRBV29-1; D might be TRBD2 (5 bases). This CDR3 contains 10 residues. Between the trimmed V and J ends, which lost 6 bases and 3 bases, there was a span of 6 bases. Germline V lookup: CDR1 SQVTM, CDR2 ANQGSEA. The CDR3 region has the DNA TGCAGCGTGGAGGACTACGAGCAGTACTTC. It is translated as CSVEDYEQYF.

The V call is TRBV2, the J call TRBJ2-2; D possibly corresponds to TRBD2 (6 bases). Trimming removed 0 bases from V and 2 bases from J, with 7 bases in between. CDR3 size: 15 residues. Germline lookup yields CDR1 SNHLY and CDR2 FYNNEI. In nucleotides, the CDR3 is TGTGCCAGCAGTGAAGCTAGCGGTAACACCGGGGAGCTGTTTTTT. It encodes CASSEASGNTGELFF.

The chain carries TRBV7-9 and TRBJ2-7; tentative D call: TRBD2 (6 bases). Germline CDR1 SEHNR, CDR2 FQNEAQ (reference sequence). This CDR3 has 13 residues. V lost 5 bases and J lost 3, with 11 bases in between. The CDR3, as DNA: TGTGCCAGCAGCATCCCGGGGGACTACGAGCAGTACTTC. It translates to CASSIPGDYEQYF.

This chain links TRBV6-6 with TRBJ1-2; 7 bases match TRBD1. CDR3 length equals 16 residues. Germline V gene sequence: CDR1 MNHNY, CDR2 SVGAGI (reference sequence). The V gene end was trimmed by 5 bases and the J gene end by 5 bases; junction bases not matched to a gene: 14. In nucleotides, the CDR3 is TGTGCCAGCAGTCGATCCCGACAGGGCTCATTATATGGCTACACCTTC. This sequence encodes CASSRSRQGSLYGYTF.

The V and J genes are TRBV28 and TRBJ1-2; 9 nucleotides match TRBD1. CDR1 and CDR2 (germline): MDHEN, SYDVKM. With 0 bases clipped from V and 8 bases from J, the junction kept 4 bases outside the gene matches. The CDR3 length is 14 residues. This CDR3 is CASSLWGQGGGYTF. The CDR3 DNA sequence: TGTGCCAGCAGTTTATGGGGACAGGGTGGCGGCTACACCTTC.

As DNA, the CDR3 is TGCGCCAGCAGCTCGGGGGACTTCTCCTTTTCACCCCTCCACTTT. Translating gives CASSSGDFSFSPLHF. This chain links TRBV5-1 with TRBJ1-6, with a weak D call TRBD1 (5 bases). The CDR3 length is 15 residues. Trimming took off 3 bases at V and 9 bases at J, with 16 bases between the two ends. The germline gives CDR1 SGHRS, CDR2 YFSETQ.

The chain is built from TRBV3-1 (or the pseudogene TRBV3-2) and TRBJ2-5; D possibly corresponds to TRBD2 (6 bases). Germline CDR1 LGHDT, CDR2 YNNKEL (reference sequence). CDR3 length: 15 amino acids. V lost 3 bases, J lost 4 bases, and 15 bases lay in between. In DNA, the CDR3 is TGTGCCAGCAGCCACTCGCGGGGCTATAGAGAGACCCAGTACTTC. Its translation: CASSHSRGYRETQYF.

For this clone: The conserved final phenylalanine or tryptophan is absent from the CDR3, which likely points to a read error. No DNA is shown, since the ends of the CDR3 on it are uncertain; the CDR3 is the one TCRdb lists. The V and J genes are TRBV7-6 and TRBJ1-1; the listed D gene, TRBD1, was not tested against the DNA. The CDR3 is 9 amino acids long, termini counted. The germline V gene encodes CDR1 SGHVS and CDR2 FNYEAQ. This CDR3 is CASSPIPGS.

This clone occurred a few times. This chain links TRBV4-3 with TRBJ1-4, with D tentatively TRBD1 (5 bases). This CDR3 has 15 amino acids. From germline, CDR1 is LGHNA and CDR2 YSLEER. Trimming cost V 4 bases and J 6 bases, with 15 bases left between them. CDR3 in amino acids: CASSPRGREYEKLFF. The CDR3 region has the DNA TGCGCCAGCAGCCCTCGGGGGAGGGAATATGAAAAACTGTTTTTT.

The chain employs TRBV6-5 and TRBJ1-1; 8 nucleotides match TRBD1. With 5 bases clipped from V and 9 bases from J, the junction kept 11 bases outside the gene matches. Germline-derived CDR1 and CDR2 are MNHEY and SVGAGI. This CDR3 is 14 amino acids long. The CDR3 protein is CASSRDRDRNQAFF. CDR3 DNA sequence: TGTGCCAGCAGTAGAGACCGGGACAGGAACCAAGCTTTCTTT.

The chain joins TRBV20-1 to TRBJ2-7; D not resolved. The germline V and J ends were trimmed by 3 bases and 7 bases, with 10 bases remaining between them. The CDR3 is 11 amino acids. CDR1 DFQATT and CDR2 SNEGSKA come from the germline V gene (reference sequence). The CDR3 reads CSASGSREQYF. DNA of the CDR3: TGCAGTGCTAGCGGGTCCCGTGAGCAGTACTTC.

The V and J genes are TRBV11-2 and TRBJ2-2; the match to TRBD2 covers 9 bases. This CDR3 has 16 amino acids. Germline CDR1 is SGHAT and CDR2 is FQNNGV. V shed 5 bases and J 3 bases; nucleotides not matched to a gene: 7. In DNA form, the CDR3 reads TGTGCCAGCAGCGATAGCGGGAGTAAAGACACCGGGGAGCTGTTTTTT. It translates to CASSDSGSKDTGELFF.

This clone was observed a single time. An end of the junction does not agree with germline; a read error may underlie this. The V and J genes are TRBV28 and TRBJ2-4; D is uncertain. The CDR3 sequence is 14 residues long. Germline CDR1 MDHEN, CDR2 SYDVKM. The chain's CDR3 is CASSLGTAENIQYF. Written as DNA, the CDR3 is TGTGCCAGCAGTTTGGGTACAGCCGAAAACATTCAGTACTTC.

The rearrangement links TRBV28 to TRBJ2-7, with 10 positions matching TRBD1. The length of the CDR3 is 13 residues. The V gene end was trimmed by 6 bases and the J gene end by 5 bases; junction bases not matched to a gene: 4. Per germline, CDR1 MDHEN and CDR2 SYDVKM. This chain's CDR3 is CASSTTGGHEQYF. DNA for the CDR3: TGTGCCAGCAGCACGACAGGGGGCCACGAGCAGTACTTC.

The V and J genes are TRBV5-4 and TRBJ2-5; the D gene is possibly TRBD2 (6 bases). Trimming stripped 0 bases from V and 5 bases from J, with 14 bases between. Per the germline V gene, CDR1 is SGHNT and CDR2 is YYREEE (reference sequence). The CDR3 is 15 residues long. The CDR3 region is CASSLDRGSEETQYF. DNA of the CDR3: TGTGCCAGCAGCTTGGATCGGGGGAGCGAGGAGACCCAGTACTTC.

The chain has TRBV19 and TRBJ1-5, with 7 bases matching TRBD1. V shed 5 bases, J shed 0 bases, and the junction held 7 bases outside the gene matches. The CDR3 extends over 16 amino acids. Germline V gene lookup returns CDR1 LNHDA and CDR2 SQIVND (reference sequence). The CDR3 sequence is CASSDYRQGSNQPQHF. DNA for the CDR3: TGTGCCAGTAGTGATTATCGACAGGGTAGCAATCAGCCCCAGCATTTT.

This sequence joins TRBV13 and TRBJ2-5, with D possibly being TRBD2 (5 bases). CDR3 length: 15 residues. Trimming removed 4 bases from V and 7 bases from J, with 19 bases in between. Per the germline V gene, CDR1 is PRHDT and CDR2 is FYEKMQ (reference sequence). The CDR3 DNA sequence: TGTGCCAGCAGCTATCCCTCGAGGGATCGGGCGACCCAGTACTTC. It is translated as CASSYPSRDRATQYF. The full variable domain, rest sourced from reference TRBV13 and TRBJ2-5, is AAGVIQSPRHLIKEKRETATLKCYPIPRHDTVYWYQQGPGQDPQFLISFYEKMQSDKGSIPDRFSAQQFSDYHSELNMSSLELGDSALYFCASSYPSRDRATQYFGPGTRLLVL.

This clone was found a few times. The chain combines TRBV24-1 with TRBJ1-1, with 7 bases aligning to TRBD1. V was clipped by 8 bases and J by 6 bases; unmatched bases: 8. CDR1 is KGHDR, CDR2 SFDVKD, per germline. There are 13 residues in the CDR3. The CDR3 nucleotides read TGTGCCACCACACAGGGGATGACTTCTGAAGCTTTCTTT. Amino acids: CATTQGMTSEAFF.

A single count supports this clone. The chain links TRBV5-1 to TRBJ2-3, with 8 bases matching TRBD2. This CDR3 comprises 14 residues. The junction had 6 bases not matched to a gene; V was cut back by 3 bases and J by 6 bases. CDR1 is SGHRS, CDR2 YFSETQ, per germline. The CDR3: CASSSTSDGDTQYF. Here the CDR3 DNA reads TGCGCCAGCAGCTCGACTAGCGATGGGGATACGCAGTATTTT.

The rearrangement uses TRBV19 and TRBJ1-5; D gene unclear. V lost 3 bases and J lost 4, with 13 bases in between. CDR1 and CDR2 (germline): LNHDA, SQIVND (reference sequence). The CDR3 spans 15 residues. Written as DNA, the CDR3 is TGTGCCAGTAGTATTGAACAGCACCCGAATCAGCCCCAGCATTTT. This sequence encodes CASSIEQHPNQPQHF.

The chain recombines TRBV27 with TRBJ1-2; TRBD1 matches 9 bases. The germline V gene has CDR1 MNHEY and CDR2 SMNVEV (reference sequence). The CDR3 runs to 16 residues. Trimming cost V 7 bases and J 7 bases; bases outside gene matches: 16. CDR3 DNA sequence: TGTGCCAGCAATTTCCCCCGGGACAGGGTTTTCCGTGGCTACACCTTC. It is translated as CASNFPRDRVFRGYTF.